Sequencing of this T cell receptor (beta chain) was carried out in a study of CD8+CD57+ T cells in acquired aplastic anemia. About the study: The study obtained an average of around 2.9 ug of DNA from sorted CD4+ and CD8+ cells.

For this clonotype: The antigen is not known.

Overall study findings and caveats: There were fewer than 35 CD8+ CDR3 sequences that occurred in both patients and controls.

The template used for profiling TCR beta VDJ and CDR3 was genomic DNA. TCRdb itself ran the reads through MiXCR, one entry per CDR3 protein. The repertoire holds about 220,000 distinct CDR3 sequences, with 30% to 35% as singletons. CDR3 length: 15 amino acids. CDR1 is GTSNPN and CDR2 is SVGIG in the germline V gene (reference sequence). With V trimmed by 3 bases and J by 4 bases, 11 bases remained unmatched. The sequencing input was sorted CD4+, CD8+, or CD8+CD57+ T cells (not recorded which) from PBMCs. V and J are TRBV30 and TRBJ1-1, with 7 bases aligning to TRBD1. The clonotype was recovered from a human donor in good health, serving as a control. This CDR3 is CAWSETGRGITEAFF. Written as DNA, the CDR3 is TGTGCCTGGAGCGAGACAGGGCGAGGAATCACTGAAGCTTTCTTT.